This T cell receptor (beta chain) was found in a study of cytomegalovirus exposure and HLA in healthy donors. Study-level information: A previous analysis identified approximately 120 million unique TCR beta sequences derived from 180 million or so T cells.

Note on this clone: Its antigen remains unidentified.

The study, taken as a whole, reports: Donor immune exposure was known only as CMV serostatus. Most subjects had HLA-A and HLA-B alleles reportedly predicted accurately by TCR beta sequences. A reported reduction in N-insertions relative to the roughly 710-donor mean was seen in an Asian-associated ancestry cluster in a later analysis.

The CDR3 is 18 residues long. V was pared by 4 bases and J by 0 bases, with 14 bases of the junction left unmatched. The germline V gene encodes CDR1 LGHNT and CDR2 FRNRAP. Use of 60 Vbeta and 13 Jbeta primers characterized the PCR. Profiled with immunoSEQ multiplex PCR; TCRdb holds only in-frame clones, not every one. Seen in this sample are about 190,000 clones; the ten most common clones hold about 0.9%. The chain employs TRBV12-5 and TRBJ2-7; 8 nucleotides agree with TRBD2. The clonotype comes from a woman aged 25-40 years in good health and CMV-seropositive. The sample comprised PBMCs. The CDR3 DNA reads as TGTGCTAGTGGTTCCGCCGGGGGGGGTCGATCGTACTCCTACGAGCAGTACTTC. It yields the protein CASGSAGGGRSYSYEQYF. The full variable domain, completed using reference TRBV12-5 and TRBJ2-7, is DARVTQTPRHKVTEMGQEVTMRCQPILGHNTVFWYRQTMMQGLELLAYFRNRAPLDDSGMPKDRFSAEMPDATLATLKIQPSEPRDSAVYFCASGSAGGGRSYSYEQYFGPGTRLTVT.